The 29 T cell receptor beta chains below come from one sample, sequenced in a study of blood T cell repertoires in COVID-19. This table comes from immunoSEQ multiplex PCR, and its TCRdb copy is limited to in-frame clones, with some not included. The repertoire includes 200,000 or so clones, more than 70% of them detected once, and roughly 2.5% sits in the top ten. The sequencing input was PBMCs or T cells enriched from blood (not recorded which). The receptors derive from a middle-aged woman with acute COVID-19.

Only a few counts were recorded for this clone. The V call is TRBV10-1, the J call TRBJ1-3; TRBD1 aligns across 10 bases. Germline lookup yields CDR1 WNHNN and CDR2 SYGVQD (reference sequence). The CDR3 has 16 residues. The V segment lost 6 bases and the J segment 0 bases; nucleotides outside the gene matches: 5. This CDR3 reads CASSEGQGTSGNTIYF. The CDR3, as DNA: TGCGCCAGCAGCGAGGGACAGGGGACCTCTGGAAACACCATATATTTT.

This clone showed up just a few times. This chain links TRBV5-4 with TRBJ2-5, with 7 positions matching TRBD1. Germline V gene sequence: CDR1 SGHNT, CDR2 YYREEE (reference sequence). V lost 2 bases, J lost 2 bases, and 15 bases stayed unmatched. This CDR3 has 18 amino acids. CDR3 loop: CASSFWAILQGPQETQYF. The CDR3 nucleotides are TGTGCCAGCAGCTTTTGGGCGATACTACAGGGGCCGCAAGAGACCCAGTACTTC.

The chain couples TRBV18 to TRBJ2-7; TRBD1 aligns across 8 bases. J gave up 10 bases and V 6 bases, and 8 bases lay outside the gene matches. The CDR3 is 12 amino acids. Germline lookup yields CDR1 KGHSH and CDR2 LQKENI. The CDR3 loop is CASSPDREGQYV. The CDR3 DNA sequence: TGTGCCAGCTCCCCGGACAGGGAAGGTCAGTACGTC.

The chain employs TRBV4-3 and TRBJ1-1; D possibly corresponds to TRBD1 (6 bases). V was pared by 0 bases and J by 1 base, with 15 bases between. CDR1 is LGHNA and CDR2 is YSLEER in the germline V gene. This CDR3 has 17 amino acids. CDR3 sequence reads: CASSQDWAGAGNTEAFF. For the CDR3, the DNA is TGCGCCAGCAGCCAAGATTGGGCAGGGGCAGGGAACACTGAAGCTTTCTTT.

This clone was detected only once. The chain employs TRBV9 and TRBJ2-3; 13 bases line up with TRBD2. The germline gives CDR1 SGDLS, CDR2 YYNGEE. V lost 0 bases to trimming and J lost 1 base; unmatched junction nucleotides: 5. This CDR3 has 18 residues. For the CDR3, the DNA is TGTGCCAGCAGCGTAGGGGGACTAGCGGGGACTGGCACAGATACGCAGTATTTT. Encoded protein: CASSVGGLAGTGTDTQYF.

This clone was observed once. The V and J genes are TRBV19 and TRBJ2-7; 9 bases line up with TRBD1. J lost 5 bases, V lost 2 bases, and 10 bases had no gene match. The CDR3 runs 16 residues. CDR1 is LNHDA and CDR2 is SQIVND in the germline V gene (reference sequence). The CDR3 spells CASSITVRDRAHEQYF. DNA for the CDR3: TGTGCCAGTAGTATAACTGTTCGGGACAGGGCACACGAGCAGTACTTC.

The chain employs TRBV5-8 and TRBJ2-2, with D perhaps matching TRBD2 (5 bases). The CDR3 sequence is 15 residues long. Germline V CDR1 and CDR2: SGHTS, YDEGEE. V was clipped by 4 bases and J by 5 bases, with 15 bases between them. The CDR3 DNA reads as TGTGCCAGCAGCACCAGGATCCGGAGGACCGGGGAGCTGTTTTTT. The encoded protein is CASSTRIRRTGELFF. Drawing the rest from reference TRBV5-8 and TRBJ2-2, the complete variable domain is EAGVTQSPTHLIKTRGQQATLRCSPISGHTSVYWYQQALGLGLQFLLWYDEGEERNRGNFPPRFSGRQFPNYSSELNVNALELEDSALYLCASSTRIRRTGELFFGEGSRLTVL.

This sequence joins TRBV4-2 and TRBJ1-6; perhaps TRBD1 as D (5 bases). The V end lost 1 base, the J end lost 7 bases, and 11 bases lay between the germline ends. Germline V gene lookup returns CDR1 LGHNA and CDR2 YNFKEQ. The CDR3 extends over 15 amino acids. Here the CDR3 reads CASSQARGNNSPLHF. CDR3 in DNA: TGTGCCAGCAGCCAAGCACGGGGGAACAATTCACCCCTCCACTTT.

This clone came up once. The chain combines TRBV27 with TRBJ2-2, with D perhaps TRBD1 (5 bases). Germline V lookup: CDR1 MNHEY, CDR2 SMNVEV (reference sequence). The CDR3 length is 14 residues. V gave up 6 bases and J gave up 6 bases, with 14 bases separating them. CDR3 bases: TGTGCCAGCAGCTTAAAGGGGCTTGCCGGGGAGCTGTTTTTT. As protein: CASSLKGLAGELFF.

The CDR3 loop reads CASSRGQWGNTEAFF. In nucleotides, the CDR3 is TGTGCCAGCAGCCGGGGACAGTGGGGGAACACTGAAGCTTTCTTT. This sequence joins TRBV7-2 and TRBJ1-1; TRBD1 agrees at 7 bases. V shed 5 bases, J shed 1 base, and the junction held 7 bases outside the gene matches. Germline values: CDR1 SGHTA, CDR2 FQGNSA. The CDR3 runs 15 residues.

This sequence joins TRBV5-1 and TRBJ1-1, with D uncertain. V dropped 0 bases and J dropped 0 bases, with 9 bases sitting between them. The CDR3 has 15 residues. The germline CDR1 and CDR2 sequences are SGHRS and YFSETQ. The chain's CDR3 is CASSLGASVNTEAFF. CDR3 DNA: TGCGCCAGCAGCTTGGGCGCCAGCGTGAACACTGAAGCTTTCTTT.

J is TRBJ2-1 and V is TRBV24-1; no definite D call. The CDR3 extends over 14 amino acids. Germline V gives CDR1 KGHDR, CDR2 SFDVKD. V was cut by 3 bases and J by 5 bases, with 10 bases left in between. In nucleotides, the CDR3 is TGTGCCACCAGTGATCCGGTCCGAAACAATGAGCAGTTCTTC. Its protein product is CATSDPVRNNEQFF.

This chain joins TRBV27 and TRBJ1-6; 7 nucleotides match TRBD1. Per germline, CDR1 MNHEY and CDR2 SMNVEV (reference sequence). The CDR3 contains 18 residues. V lost 6 bases to trimming and J lost 0 bases; unmatched junction nucleotides: 11. Here the CDR3 reads CASSPGTVGSSYNSPLHF. The CDR3 DNA sequence: TGTGCCAGCAGCCCGGGGACAGTTGGGAGCTCCTATAATTCACCCCTCCACTTT.

This sequence joins TRBV30 and TRBJ1-5; D may be TRBD1 (6 bases). Trimming took 3 bases from V and 4 from J, leaving 10 bases between them. Germline-derived CDR1 and CDR2 are GTSNPN and SVGIG (reference sequence). The CDR3 consists of 13 residues. The CDR3 loop is CAWSTQGNQPQHF. The CDR3 DNA reads TGTGCCTGGAGCACTCAGGGGAATCAGCCCCAGCATTTT. The full variable domain, completed using reference TRBV30 and TRBJ1-5, is SQTIHQWPATLVQPVGSPLSLECTVEGTSNPNLYWYRQAAGRGLQLLFYSVGIGQISSEVPQNLSASRPQDRQFILSSKKLLLSDSGFYLCAWSTQGNQPQHFGDGTRLSIL.

This chain connects TRBV15 to TRBJ1-4; possibly TRBD1 for D (6 bases). The CDR3 loop spans 15 amino acids. Trimming shortened V by 0 bases and J by 5 bases, and 10 bases separated the two germline ends. Germline CDR1 reads LNHNV; CDR2 reads YYDKDF (reference sequence). In DNA, the CDR3 is TGTGCCACCAGCAGAGATAACAGGGCCAATGAAAAACTGTTTTTT. Protein: CATSRDNRANEKLFF. The full variable domain, with the rest looked up from reference TRBV15 and TRBJ1-4, is DAMVIQNPRYQVTQFGKPVTLSCSQTLNHNVMYWYQQKSSQAPKLLFHYYDKDFNNEADTPDNFQSRRPNTSFCFLDIRSPGLGDTAMYLCATSRDNRANEKLFFGSGTQLSVL.

The chain links TRBV18 to TRBJ1-2; the match to TRBD1 covers 9 bases. V lost 2 bases, J lost 6 bases, and 7 bases stayed unmatched. Germline CDR1 reads KGHSH; CDR2 reads LQKENI. The CDR3 runs 15 residues. The CDR3 nucleotides read TGTGCCAGCTCACCAGATCTCGACAGGGGGGATGGCTACACCTTC. Translated, it gives CASSPDLDRGDGYTF.

The V and J genes are TRBV11-3 and TRBJ1-1; D unclear. V dropped 3 bases and J dropped 1 base, with 6 bases sitting between them. The CDR3 is 13 amino acids. The germline CDR1 and CDR2 sequences are SGHNT and YENEEA. CDR3 sequence (DNA): TGTGCCAGCAGCTTTAGAGGGAACACTGAAGCTTTCTTT. Translation: CASSFRGNTEAFF.

The rearrangement links TRBV7-2 to TRBJ1-2; 7 bases agree with TRBD1. The trim removed 5 bases at V and 4 bases at J, leaving 4 bases unmatched. The CDR3 covers 13 residues. Germline lookup yields CDR1 SGHTA and CDR2 FQGNSA. CDR3 sequence reads: CASSRGQLYGYTF. Here the CDR3 DNA reads TGTGCCAGCAGCCGGGGACAGCTCTATGGCTACACCTTC.

The V and J genes are TRBV6-1 and TRBJ1-2, with D uncertain. Trimming shortened V by 2 bases and J by 4 bases, and 5 bases separated the two germline ends. This CDR3 region has 12 residues. The germline gives CDR1 MNHNS, CDR2 SASEGT. CDR3 bases: TGTGCCAGCAGTGAACGGGGCTATGGCTACACCTTC. Translating gives CASSERGYGYTF.

CDR3 nucleotides: TGCGCCAGCAGCTCTGGGGGGGCTAGGAACACTGAAGCTTTCTTT. Translation gives CASSSGGARNTEAFF. The rearrangement joins TRBV5-1 to TRBJ1-1, with D maybe TRBD1 (6 bases). V gave up 3 bases and J gave up 1 base, with 13 bases separating them. This CDR3 contains 15 residues. Germline values: CDR1 SGHRS, CDR2 YFSETQ.

V and J are TRBV19 and TRBJ1-5; 9 bases are a match to TRBD1. The V segment lost 6 bases and the J segment 2 bases; nucleotides outside the gene matches: 8. CDR1 is LNHDA and CDR2 is SQIVND in the germline V gene (reference sequence). The CDR3 extends over 16 amino acids. In DNA, the CDR3 is TGTGCCAGTAGGCCACTCGACAGGGGGGGCAATCAGCCCCAGCATTTT. It encodes CASRPLDRGGNQPQHF. Looking up the rest from reference TRBV19 and TRBJ1-5 gives the full variable domain: DGGITQSPKYLFRKEGQNVTLSCEQNLNHDAMYWYRQDPGQGLRLIYYSQIVNDFQKGDIAEGYSVSREKKESFPLTVTSAQKNPTAFYLCASRPLDRGGNQPQHFGDGTRLSIL.

The CDR3 sequence is CASSLTGTLSSNTGELFF. Written as DNA, the CDR3 is TGTGCCAGCAGCCTTACGGGGACTCTCTCATCGAACACCGGGGAGCTGTTTTTT. The V and J genes are TRBV6-2 or TRBV6-3 and TRBJ2-2; D may be TRBD2 (6 bases). The CDR3 totals 18 residues. Germline V CDR1 and CDR2: MNHEY, SVGEGT. Trimming pared 6 bases from V and 0 bases from J, leaving 20 bases between.

The CDR3 nucleotides are TGCGCCAGCAGTCCCCAGGAAAACTATGGCTACACCTTC. Translation: CASSPQENYGYTF. This chain connects TRBV10-2 to TRBJ1-2, with D uncertain. There are 13 residues in the CDR3. CDR1 is WSHSY and CDR2 is SAAADI in the germline V gene. With 5 bases removed from V and 2 bases from J, the gap between germline ends came to 9 bases.

The J gene is TRBJ1-2, the V gene TRBV12-5; 8 nucleotides match TRBD1. Trimming at V came to 2 bases and at J to 5 bases, leaving 1 base not matched to a gene. In germline, CDR1 is LGHNT, CDR2 FRNRAP. This CDR3 region has 13 residues. The DNA for the CDR3 is TGTGCTAGTGGTTTGAGGACAGGGTATGGCTACACCTTC. Its protein product is CASGLRTGYGYTF.

The rearrangement uses TRBV20-1 and TRBJ2-3, with no clear D. V was cut by 4 bases and J by 6 bases, with 8 bases left in between. Germline V gives CDR1 DFQATT, CDR2 SNEGSKA (reference sequence). The CDR3 runs to 11 residues. This chain's CDR3 is CSAKALDTQYF. The CDR3 DNA sequence: TGCAGTGCTAAAGCACTGGATACGCAGTATTTT.

The genes are TRBV4-3 and TRBJ1-1; a weak D match, TRBD1 (6 bases). The germline V gene encodes CDR1 LGHNA and CDR2 YSLEER. The CDR3 totals 14 residues. Trimming removed 4 bases from V and 3 bases from J, with 12 bases in between. This CDR3 is CASSPSGAHTEAFF. The CDR3 DNA reads TGCGCCAGCAGCCCTTCAGGGGCGCACACTGAAGCTTTCTTT.

A few counts support this clone. The rearrangement links TRBV7-2 to TRBJ1-1; possibly TRBD1 for D (6 bases). Trimming cost V 3 bases and J 1 base, with 9 bases left between them. This CDR3 spans 14 amino acids. Germline V gives CDR1 SGHTA, CDR2 FQGNSA. This CDR3 reads CASSFGQRNTEAFF. The CDR3 DNA reads TGTGCCAGCAGCTTTGGACAGCGGAACACTGAAGCTTTCTTT.

This chain connects TRBV10-3 to TRBJ1-1; 7 nucleotides agree with TRBD1. Germline V CDR1 and CDR2: ENHRY, SYGVKD. V gave up 6 bases and J gave up 5 bases; unmatched junction bases: 6. This CDR3 contains 13 residues. The CDR3 DNA follows: TGTGCCATCAGGACAGGGTTGGCGACTGAAGCTTTCTTT. This translates into CAIRTGLATEAFF.

The rearrangement uses TRBV18 and TRBJ1-1, with D unclear. Germline V gives CDR1 KGHSH, CDR2 LQKENI. The CDR3 runs to 16 residues. Trimming removed 2 bases at V and 0 bases at J, with 13 bases between. The DNA for the CDR3 is TGTGCCAGCTCACCAGCCCTCAATACAGTGAACACTGAAGCTTTCTTT. This translates into CASSPALNTVNTEAFF.